The clone carrying this T cell receptor beta chain appeared a single time. Germline assignment: CDR1 SQVTM and CDR2 ANQGSEA. The CDR3 sequence is 12 residues long. V was trimmed by 5 bases and J by 7 bases, leaving 12 bases between them. These data originate in a study of OX40 agonist ivuxolimab in advanced cancers. Here immunoSEQ multiplex PCR was the method, and the copy in TCRdb shows in-frame clones only, minus some. Of 95,000 to 150,000 clones listed, around 91% are singletons. The sequence was obtained from an adult with an advanced solid tumor such as melanoma, head and neck, liver or kidney cancer. Material: CD4+ or CD8+ T cells sorted from blood, obtained in a trial of the OX40 agonist ivuxolimab. The rearrangement uses TRBV29-1 and TRBJ2-1; no definite D call. CDR3: CSVQHLPNEQFF. The CDR3 DNA reads as TGCAGCGTTCAACACCTTCCGAATGAGCAGTTCTTC.